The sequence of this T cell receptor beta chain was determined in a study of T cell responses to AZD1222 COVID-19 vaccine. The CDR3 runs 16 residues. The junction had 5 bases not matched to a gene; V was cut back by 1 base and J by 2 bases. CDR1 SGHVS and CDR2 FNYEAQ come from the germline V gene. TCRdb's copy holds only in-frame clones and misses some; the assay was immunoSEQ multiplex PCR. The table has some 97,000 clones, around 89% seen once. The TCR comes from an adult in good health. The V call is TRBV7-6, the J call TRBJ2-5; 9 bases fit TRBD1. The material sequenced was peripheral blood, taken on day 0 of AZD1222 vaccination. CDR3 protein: CASSLGGQGYQETQYF. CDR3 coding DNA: TGTGCCAGCAGCTTAGGAGGACAGGGGTATCAAGAGACCCAGTACTTC.